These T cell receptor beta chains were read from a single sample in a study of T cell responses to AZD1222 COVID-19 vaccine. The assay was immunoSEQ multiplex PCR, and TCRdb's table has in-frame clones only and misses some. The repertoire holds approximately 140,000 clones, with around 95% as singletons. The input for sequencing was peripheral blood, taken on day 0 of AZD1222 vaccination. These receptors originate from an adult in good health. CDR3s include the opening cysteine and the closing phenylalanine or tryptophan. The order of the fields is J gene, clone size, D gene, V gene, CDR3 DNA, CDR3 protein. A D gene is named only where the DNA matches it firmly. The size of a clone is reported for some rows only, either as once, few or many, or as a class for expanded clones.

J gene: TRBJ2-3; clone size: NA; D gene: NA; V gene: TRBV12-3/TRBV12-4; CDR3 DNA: TGTGCCAGCAGACCAGTCAACACAGATACGCAGTATTTT; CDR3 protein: CASRPVNTDTQYF
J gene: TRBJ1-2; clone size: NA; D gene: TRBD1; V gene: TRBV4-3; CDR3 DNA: TGCGCCAGCAGCCAAGACAAGGTCCCAGGGGGGTACTATGGCTACACCTTC; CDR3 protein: CASSQDKVPGGYYGYTF
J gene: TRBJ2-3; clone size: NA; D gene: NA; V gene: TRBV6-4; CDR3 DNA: TGTGCCAGCAGTGTCACCGCGGAAATCACAGATACGCAGTATTTT; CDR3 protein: CASSVTAEITDTQYF
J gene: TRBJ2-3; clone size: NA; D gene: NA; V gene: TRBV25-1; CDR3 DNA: TGTGCCAGCAGTGGAAGCACAGATACGCAGTATTTT; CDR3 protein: CASSGSTDTQYF
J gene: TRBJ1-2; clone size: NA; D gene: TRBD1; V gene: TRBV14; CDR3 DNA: TGTGCCAGCAGCCCCCCCGGGACAGGGGCATATGGCTACACCTTC; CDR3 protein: CASSPPGTGAYGYTF
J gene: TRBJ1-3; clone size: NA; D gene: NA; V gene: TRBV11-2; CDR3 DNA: TGTGCCAGCAGGCCCACCGAGTCTGGAAACACCATATATTTT; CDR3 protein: CASRPTESGNTIYF
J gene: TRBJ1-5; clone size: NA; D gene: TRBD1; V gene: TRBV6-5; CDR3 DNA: TGTGCCAGCGGGCAGGGGGCAGCTCAGCCCCAGCATTTT; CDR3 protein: CASGQGAAQPQHF
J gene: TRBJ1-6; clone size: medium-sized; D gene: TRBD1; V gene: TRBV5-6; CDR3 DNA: TGTGCCAGCAGGTACAGGGGTTCACCCCTCCACTTT; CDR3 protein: CASRYRGSPLHF
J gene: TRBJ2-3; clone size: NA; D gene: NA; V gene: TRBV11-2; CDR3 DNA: TGTGCCAGCAGCTCCGGCGGCACAGATACGCAGTATTTT; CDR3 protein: CASSSGGTDTQYF
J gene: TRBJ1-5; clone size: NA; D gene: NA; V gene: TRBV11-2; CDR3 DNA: TGTGCCAGCAGCTTTCAGGGCGCCGGGGATCAGCCCCAGCATTTT; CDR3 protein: CASSFQGAGDQPQHF
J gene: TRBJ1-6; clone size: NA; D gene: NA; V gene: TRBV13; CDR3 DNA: TGTGCCAGCAGCTTAGTTTCTCGGGGGAGCTCCTATAATTCACCCCTCCACTTT; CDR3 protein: CASSLVSRGSSYNSPLHF
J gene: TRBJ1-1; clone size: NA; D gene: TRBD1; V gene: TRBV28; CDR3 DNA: TGTGCCAGCAGTTTTCGGACAGGGGGGACTGAAGCTTTCTTT; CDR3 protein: CASSFRTGGTEAFF
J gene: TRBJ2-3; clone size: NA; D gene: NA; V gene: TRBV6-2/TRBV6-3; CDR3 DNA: TGTGCCAGCAGTGGCAGGGGGGCGCTCACAGATACGCAGTATTTT; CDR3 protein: CASSGRGALTDTQYF
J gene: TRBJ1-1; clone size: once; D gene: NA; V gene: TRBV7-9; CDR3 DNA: TGTGCCAGCAGCTTAGACTATGGACCTAGGGTGACTGAAGCTTTCTTT; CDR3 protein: CASSLDYGPRVTEAFF
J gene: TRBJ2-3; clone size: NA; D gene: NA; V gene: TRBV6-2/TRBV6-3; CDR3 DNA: TGTGCCAGCAGTTACCCGGGGATACCAGGGAATACGCAGTATTTT; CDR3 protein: CASSYPGIPGNTQYF
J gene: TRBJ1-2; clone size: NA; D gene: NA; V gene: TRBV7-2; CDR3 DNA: TGTGCCAGCAGCCTAGGGACGTGGGGGATAGGCTATGGCTACACCTTC; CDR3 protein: CASSLGTWGIGYGYTF
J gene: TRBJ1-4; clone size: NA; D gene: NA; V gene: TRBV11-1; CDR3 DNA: TGTGCCAGCAGCCACTCGCCGGGACAATCTGAAAAACTGTTTTTT; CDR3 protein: CASSHSPGQSEKLFF
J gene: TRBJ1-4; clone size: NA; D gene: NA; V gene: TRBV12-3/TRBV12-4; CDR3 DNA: TGTGCCAGCAGTCACGGGAGCTCCGGCGGACTGTTTTTT; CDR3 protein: CASSHGSSGGLFF
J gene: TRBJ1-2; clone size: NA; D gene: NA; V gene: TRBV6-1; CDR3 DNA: TGTGCCAGCAGTGAAGGTTTCAGCTACTATGGCTACACCTTC; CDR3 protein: CASSEGFSYYGYTF
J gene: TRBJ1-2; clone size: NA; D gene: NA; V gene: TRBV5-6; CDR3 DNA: TGTGCCAGCAGCTTAGGCAGGGCTTTTTACGGCTACACCTTC; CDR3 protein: CASSLGRAFYGYTF
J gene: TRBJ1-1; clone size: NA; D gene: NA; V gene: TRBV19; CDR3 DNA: TGTGCCAGTAGTACCATGGGGGGGCATACTGAAGCTTTCTTT; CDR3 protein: CASSTMGGHTEAFF
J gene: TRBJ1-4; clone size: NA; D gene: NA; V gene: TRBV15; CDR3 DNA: TGTGCCACCAGCAGTCTGGGTAGGGTGGAAAAACTGTTTTTT; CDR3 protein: CATSSLGRVEKLFF
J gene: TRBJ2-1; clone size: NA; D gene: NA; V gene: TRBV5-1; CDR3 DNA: TGCGCCAGCAGCTTGGATGGGGGGGCAAGTAATGAGCAGTTCTTC; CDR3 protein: CASSLDGGASNEQFF
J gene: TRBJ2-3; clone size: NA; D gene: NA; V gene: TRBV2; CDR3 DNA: TGTGCCAGCAGTGACCGTAGCACAGATACGCAGTATTTT; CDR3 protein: CASSDRSTDTQYF
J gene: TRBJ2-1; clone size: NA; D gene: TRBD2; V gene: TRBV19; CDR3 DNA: TGTGCCACCGCTAGCGGGCGCTGGCAGTTCTTC; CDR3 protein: CATASGRWQFF
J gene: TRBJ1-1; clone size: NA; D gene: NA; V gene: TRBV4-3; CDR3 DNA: TGCGCCAGCAGCCAAGATGGTTCTAATATGAACACTGAAGCTTTCTTT; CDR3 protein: CASSQDGSNMNTEAFF
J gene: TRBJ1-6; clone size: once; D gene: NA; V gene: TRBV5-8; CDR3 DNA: TGTGCCAGCAGCGTGGGGGATTCTAATTCACCCCTCCACTTT; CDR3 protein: CASSVGDSNSPLHF
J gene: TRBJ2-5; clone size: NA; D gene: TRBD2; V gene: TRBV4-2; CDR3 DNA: TGTGCCAGCAGCCAAGCCAGCGGGGGTACAGAGACCCAGTACTTC; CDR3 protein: CASSQASGGTETQYF
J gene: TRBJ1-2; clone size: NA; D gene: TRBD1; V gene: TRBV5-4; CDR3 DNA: TGTGCCAGCAGCTCAGGGACAGGGCTAGGGTATGGCTACACCTTC; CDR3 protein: CASSSGTGLGYGYTF
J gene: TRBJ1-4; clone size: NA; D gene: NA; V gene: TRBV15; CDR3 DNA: TGTGCCACAGAGGGGAAACGATACAATGAAAAACTGTTTTTT; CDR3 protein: CATEGKRYNEKLFF
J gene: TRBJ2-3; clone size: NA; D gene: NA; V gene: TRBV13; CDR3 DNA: TGTGCCAGCAGTAGATGGCCGGGAGATACGCAGTATTTT; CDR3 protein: CASSRWPGDTQYF
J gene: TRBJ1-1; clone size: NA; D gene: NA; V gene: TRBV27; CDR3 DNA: TGTGCCAGCAGTTATGGGTCGGGGGCTGAAGCTTTCTTT; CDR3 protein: CASSYGSGAEAFF
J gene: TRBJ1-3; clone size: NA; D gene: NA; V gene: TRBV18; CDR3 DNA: TGTGCCAGCTCACCAGGGGGGCGCAGAGGAAACACCATATATTTT; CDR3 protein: CASSPGGRRGNTIYF
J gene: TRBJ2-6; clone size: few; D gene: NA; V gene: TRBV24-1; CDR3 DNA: TGTGCCACCAGTGAATCCCGGAGGAGGGGGGCTGGGGCCAACGTCCTGACTTTC; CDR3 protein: CATSESRRRGAGANVLTF
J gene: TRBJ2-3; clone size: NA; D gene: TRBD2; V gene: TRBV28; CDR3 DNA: TGTGCCAGCACGAGCGGGGGGGCAGCAGATACGCAGTATTTT; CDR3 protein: CASTSGGAADTQYF
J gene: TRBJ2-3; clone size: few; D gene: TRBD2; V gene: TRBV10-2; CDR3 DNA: TGCGCCAGCAGAAACTTCGGGACTAGCGGGGGGGATACGCAGTATTTT; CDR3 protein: CASRNFGTSGGDTQYF
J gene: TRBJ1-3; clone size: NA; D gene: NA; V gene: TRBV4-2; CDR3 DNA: TGTGCCAGCAGCCAAGACCCGACAGACTCTGGAAACACCATATATTTT; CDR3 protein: CASSQDPTDSGNTIYF
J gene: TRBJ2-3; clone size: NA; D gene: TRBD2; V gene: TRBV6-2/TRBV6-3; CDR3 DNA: TGTGCCAGCAGTGACGGGACTCGCGGGGGGGGAAGCACAGATACGCAGTATTTT; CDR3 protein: CASSDGTRGGGSTDTQYF
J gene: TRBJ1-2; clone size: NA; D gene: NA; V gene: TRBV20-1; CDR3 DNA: TGCAGTGCAACTTATGGCTACACCTTC; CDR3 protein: CSATYGYTF
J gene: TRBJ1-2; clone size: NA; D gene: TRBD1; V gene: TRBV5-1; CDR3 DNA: TGCGCCAGCAGCGTACTAGGGGGCTCTGGCTACACCTTC; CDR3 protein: CASSVLGGSGYTF
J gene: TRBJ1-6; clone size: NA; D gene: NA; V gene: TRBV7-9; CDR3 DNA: TGTGCCAGCAGCTTACTGGGGACAAAAGATAATTCACCCCTCCACTTT; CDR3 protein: CASSLLGTKDNSPLHF
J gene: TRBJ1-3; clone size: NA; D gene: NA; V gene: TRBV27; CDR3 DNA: TGTGCCGAGCGGGGGGGAAACACCATATATTTT; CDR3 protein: CAERGGNTIYF
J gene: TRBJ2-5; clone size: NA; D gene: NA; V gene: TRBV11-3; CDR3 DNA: TGTGCCAGCAGCTTAATGAGAGGCGAGACCCAGTACTTC; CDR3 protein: CASSLMRGETQYF
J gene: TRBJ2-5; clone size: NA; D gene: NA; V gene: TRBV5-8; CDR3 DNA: TGTGCCAGCAGCTTCAGCGCCGGAGAGACCCAGTACTTC; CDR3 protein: CASSFSAGETQYF
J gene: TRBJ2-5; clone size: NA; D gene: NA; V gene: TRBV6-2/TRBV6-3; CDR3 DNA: TGTGCCAGCAGTTACCGGGAGACGGAGACCCAGTACTTC; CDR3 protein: CASSYRETETQYF
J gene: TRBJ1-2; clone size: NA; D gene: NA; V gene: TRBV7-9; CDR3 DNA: TGTGCCAGCACCTTAGGGGGACACTATGGCTACACCTTC; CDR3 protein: CASTLGGHYGYTF
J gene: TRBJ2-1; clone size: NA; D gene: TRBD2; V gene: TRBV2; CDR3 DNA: TGTGCCAGCAGTCCCCAGCGGGGGGGCTACAATGAGCAGTTCTTC; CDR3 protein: CASSPQRGGYNEQFF
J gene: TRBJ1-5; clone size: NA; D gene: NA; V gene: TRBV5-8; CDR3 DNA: TGTGCCAGCAGCTTGGACGGATATAGCAATCAGCCCCAGCATTTT; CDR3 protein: CASSLDGYSNQPQHF
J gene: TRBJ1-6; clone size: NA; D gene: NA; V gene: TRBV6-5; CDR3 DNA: TGTGCCAGCAGTTACTCCGCCCCGAGGGATTCACCCCTCCACTTT; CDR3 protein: CASSYSAPRDSPLHF
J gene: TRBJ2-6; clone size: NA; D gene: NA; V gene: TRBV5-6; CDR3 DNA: TGTGCCAGCACCCCCGGACTCTCTGGGGCCAACGTCCTGACTTTC; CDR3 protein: CASTPGLSGANVLTF
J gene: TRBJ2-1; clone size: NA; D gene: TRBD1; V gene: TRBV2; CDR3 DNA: TGTGCCAGCAGTGATCCCACAGGGGGAAGAAATGAGCAGTTCTTC; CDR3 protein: CASSDPTGGRNEQFF
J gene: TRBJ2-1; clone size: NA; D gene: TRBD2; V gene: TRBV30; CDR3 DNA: TGTGCCTGGAACATGGGGGGGACTGAGCAGTTCTTC; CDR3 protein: CAWNMGGTEQFF
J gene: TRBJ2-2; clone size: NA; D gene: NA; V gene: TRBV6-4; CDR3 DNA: TGTGCCAGCAGTGACTCGGTAGGGCGGTACACCGGGGAGCTGTTTTTT; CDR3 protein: CASSDSVGRYTGELFF
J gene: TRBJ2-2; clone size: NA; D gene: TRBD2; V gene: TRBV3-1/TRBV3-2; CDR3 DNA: TGTGCCAGCAGCTACGGGGGGGTTAACACCGGGGAGCTGTTTTTT; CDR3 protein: CASSYGGVNTGELFF
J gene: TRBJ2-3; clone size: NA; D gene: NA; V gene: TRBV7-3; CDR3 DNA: TGTGCCAGCAGCTCCGGACTTCTAGCGGATACGCAGTATTTT; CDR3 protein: CASSSGLLADTQYF
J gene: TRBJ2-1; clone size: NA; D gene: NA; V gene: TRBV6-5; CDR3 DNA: TGTGCCAGCGTACGCAGGGAAGGCCCTAATGAGCAGTTCTTC; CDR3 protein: CASVRREGPNEQFF
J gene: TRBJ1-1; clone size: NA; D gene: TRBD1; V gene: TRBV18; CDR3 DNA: TGTGCCAGCTCACCACAGACAGGGGGCTGGACTGAAGCTTTCTTT; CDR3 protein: CASSPQTGGWTEAFF
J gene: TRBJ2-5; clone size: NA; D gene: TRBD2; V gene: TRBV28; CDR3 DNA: TGTGCCAGCCGCTTGGGAGGGTTGGAGACCCAGTACTTC; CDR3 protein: CASRLGGLETQYF
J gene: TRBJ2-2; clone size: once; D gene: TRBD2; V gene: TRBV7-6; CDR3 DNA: TGTGCCAGCAGCTTAGATCGAGCGGGAGCCACCGGGGAGCTGTTTTTT; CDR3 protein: CASSLDRAGATGELFF